The T cell receptor (beta chain) under discussion was sequenced for a study of T cell changes during pregnancy in multiple sclerosis. Libraries were prepared by immunoSEQ multiplex PCR; TCRdb keeps only in-frame clonotypes and omits some of them. The repertoire holds fewer than 65,000 clones, 93% seen once, with 1.5% to 2% in the top ten. This TCR was sampled from a female donor with multiple sclerosis, enrolled in a pregnancy study. The specimen comprised peripheral blood, sampled in the second trimester of pregnancy.

CDR3 region: CARSLYPRQGLAGDTQYF. For the CDR3, the DNA is TGTGCCAGAAGCTTATATCCGAGGCAGGGACTAGCGGGAGATACGCAGTATTTT. The chain combines TRBV5-3 with TRBJ2-3, with 12 bases that match TRBD2. TRBV5-3 is treated as an ORF (open reading frame) with a function not yet certain. The V and J ends lost 2 bases and 5 bases, in that order; junction bases with no gene match: 12. This CDR3 comprises 18 residues.